The present T cell receptor (beta chain) was sequenced within a study of CD8+ T cells in alopecia areata. Overall study results and limits: Higher clonality was seen in lesional scalp than in normal scalp, especially in alopecia totalis/universalis.

With regard to this clone: Its specificity is unknown.

RNA was extracted and reverse transcribed into cDNA as the sequencing template. Sequencing used immunoSEQ multiplex PCR; TCRdb keeps in-frame clones, though not all of them. The profile shows about 64,000 clones, 44% of them singletons. The ends were cut back, 1 base at V and 4 bases at J, with 11 bases in the middle. This CDR3 comprises 13 residues. CDR1 GTSNPN and CDR2 SVGIG come from the germline V gene (reference sequence). This receptor was taken from a human donor with alopecia areata. The chain links TRBV30 to TRBJ2-7; D is possibly TRBD1 or TRBD2 (5 bases each). The sequenced sample consisted of NKG2D-low CD8+ T cells sorted from blood. The CDR3 reads CAWSGGVSYEQYF. Here the CDR3 DNA reads TGTGCCTGGAGTGGAGGGGTGAGTTACGAGCAGTACTTC.